A selection of T cell receptor beta chains follows, all from one sample in a study of blood T cell repertoires in COVID-19. TCRdb's copy holds only in-frame clones and misses some; the assay was immunoSEQ multiplex PCR. This repertoire shows around 97,000 clones, roughly nine tenths found once; its top ten account for 15% to 20%. The specimen sequenced was peripheral blood. These receptors were obtained from a woman aged 80 or over in a cohort sampled during active COVID-19. CDR3s include the opening cysteine and the closing phenylalanine or tryptophan. A D gene is named only where the DNA matches it firmly. Size is omitted from some rows. Given values are once, few, many or a class for expanded clones.

len	j_gene	abundance	d_gene	v_gene	CDR3aa	CDR3nt
14	TRBJ1-5	-	-	TRBV3-1/TRBV3-2	CASSPAQGNQPQHF	TGTGCCAGCAGCCCGGCGCAGGGCAATCAGCCCCAGCATTTT
12	TRBJ2-2	-	-	TRBV5-4	CASSFSGGELFF	TGTGCCAGCAGCTTCAGTGGCGGGGAGCTGTTTTTT
12	TRBJ1-6	-	-	TRBV28	CASNRDNSPLHF	TGTGCCAGCAACAGGGATAATTCACCCCTCCACTTT
17	TRBJ2-3	-	-	TRBV3-1/TRBV3-2	CASSHHRGRAYTDTQYF	TGTGCCAGCAGCCATCACCGTGGGCGCGCCTATACAGATACGCAGTATTTT
13	TRBJ2-1	-	-	TRBV7-2	CASSLGLVGEQFF	TGTGCCAGCAGCTTAGGTCTAGTCGGTGAGCAGTTCTTC
12	TRBJ2-3	-	-	TRBV12-3/TRBV12-4	CASSLGEDTQYF	TGTGCCAGCAGTTTGGGCGAAGATACGCAGTATTTT
14	TRBJ2-5	-	TRBD2	TRBV24-1	CATSDSLAGETQYF	TGTGCCACCAGTGATTCTCTAGCGGGAGAGACCCAGTACTTC
17	TRBJ2-5	once	TRBD2	TRBV5-6	CASSLRRVSGGLETQYF	TGTGCCAGCAGCTTACGTCGGGTTAGCGGGGGTTTAGAGACCCAGTACTTC
13	TRBJ2-7	-	-	TRBV5-8	CASSLRGSGEQYF	TGTGCCAGCAGCTTGAGGGGTTCCGGTGAGCAGTACTTC
19	TRBJ1-2	-	TRBD1	TRBV3-1/TRBV3-2	CASSQSPGTVDLGRYGYTF	TGTGCCAGCAGCCAATCTCCCGGGACAGTCGATTTGGGACGTTATGGCTACACCTTC
12	TRBJ1-1	-	-	TRBV12-3/TRBV12-4	CASSPTRTEAFF	TGTGCCAGCAGCCCGACTCGCACTGAAGCTTTCTTT
16	TRBJ2-1	-	TRBD2	TRBV18	CASSSSGTSGNDEQFF	TGTGCCAGCTCATCTTCCGGCACTAGCGGGAACGATGAGCAGTTCTTC
16	TRBJ2-7	-	-	TRBV15	CAARPILDGSSYEQYF	TGTGCCGCTCGACCCATCCTCGACGGGAGTTCCTACGAGCAGTACTTC
13	TRBJ1-6	-	-	TRBV30	CAWRLNLNSPLHF	TGTGCCTGGAGGCTGAACTTGAATTCACCCCTCCACTTT
14	TRBJ1-1	-	-	TRBV10-2	CASSDRGGNTEAFF	TGCGCCAGCAGTGACAGGGGCGGGAACACTGAAGCTTTCTTT
16	TRBJ2-7	-	TRBD1	TRBV18	CASSPTLGQGTYEQYF	TGTGCCAGCTCACCAACTCTGGGACAGGGTACCTACGAGCAGTACTTC
16	TRBJ1-5	-	-	TRBV19	CARLQGRGDGNQPQHF	TGTGCCAGATTACAGGGAAGGGGTGACGGCAATCAGCCCCAGCATTTT
16	TRBJ1-6	-	TRBD1	TRBV6-5	CASSSLSAGGNSPLHF	TGTGCCAGCAGTTCCCTGAGTGCAGGGGGCAATTCACCCCTCCACTTT
16	TRBJ1-5	-	-	TRBV5-1	CASSPQGVAGIEPQHF	TGCGCCAGCAGCCCCCAAGGGGTGGCAGGGATCGAACCCCAGCATTTT
14	TRBJ1-1	-	-	TRBV19	CASSIIPSNTEAFF	TGTGCCAGTAGTATTATTCCGTCTAACACTGAAGCTTTCTTT
13	TRBJ1-1	-	-	TRBV13	CASSLNRDTEAFF	TGTGCCAGCAGCTTAAACAGGGACACTGAAGCTTTCTTT
16	TRBJ1-2	-	TRBD1	TRBV27	CASSSPGQGLIDGYTF	TGTGCCAGCAGTTCACCGGGACAGGGTCTCATTGATGGCTACACCTTC
13	TRBJ2-7	-	-	TRBV2	CASSETGLYEQYF	TGTGCCAGCAGTGAAACAGGCCTCTACGAGCAGTACTTC
12	TRBJ1-2	few	-	TRBV9	CASSNHNSGYTF	TGTGCCAGCAGCAACCACAACAGTGGCTACACCTTC
13	TRBJ2-7	-	TRBD2	TRBV6-2/TRBV6-3	CASSPSGGYEQYF	TGTGCCAGCAGTCCGTCCGGGGGGTACGAGCAGTACTTC
12	TRBJ2-5	-	-	TRBV6-5	CASRGPGETQYF	TGTGCCAGCAGAGGCCCAGGGGAGACCCAGTACTTC
13	TRBJ2-5	-	-	TRBV12-3/TRBV12-4	CASSLWSGETQYF	TGTGCCAGCAGTTTGTGGTCTGGCGAGACCCAGTACTTC
11	TRBJ2-1	-	-	TRBV2	CASRGSNEQFF	TGTGCCAGCAGGGGGAGCAATGAGCAGTTCTTC
14	TRBJ2-1	-	-	TRBV27	CASSPSGLSNEQFF	TGTGCCAGCAGTCCATCTGGACTTTCCAATGAGCAGTTCTTC
14	TRBJ1-6	-	-	TRBV6-6	CASSYEGRDSPLHF	TGTGCCAGCAGTTACGAGGGTAGGGATTCACCCCTCCACTTT
17	TRBJ2-3	-	-	TRBV3-1/TRBV3-2	CASSQNQGGPSTDTQYF	TGTGCCAGCAGCCAAAATCAAGGGGGACCTAGCACAGATACGCAGTATTTT
16	TRBJ1-5	-	-	TRBV19	CASSSALARLNQPQHF	TGTGCCAGTAGTAGCGCACTAGCCCGCCTCAATCAGCCCCAGCATTTT
15	TRBJ2-3	-	TRBD2	TRBV19	CASSKRAGVTDTQYF	TGTGCCAGTAGTAAGAGGGCGGGAGTGACAGATACGCAGTATTTT
19	TRBJ2-2	-	TRBD1	TRBV19	CASSIYLGRQGGTTGELFF	TGTGCCAGTAGTATATATCTGGGGCGACAGGGCGGAACCACCGGGGAGCTGTTTTTT
14	TRBJ2-2	-	-	TRBV28	CASRWGVRTGELFF	TGTGCCAGCAGATGGGGGGTACGAACCGGGGAGCTGTTTTTT
13	TRBJ1-1	-	-	TRBV7-9	CASIPGGNTEAFF	TGTGCCAGCATCCCCGGAGGTAACACTGAAGCTTTCTTT
15	TRBJ1-6	-	TRBD1	TRBV5-1	CASSSQGARNSPLHF	TGCGCCAGCAGCTCACAGGGGGCTAGGAATTCACCCCTCCACTTT
17	TRBJ2-1	-	TRBD1	TRBV5-1	CASSLAGQGATYNEQFF	TGCGCCAGCAGCTTGGCGGGGCAGGGGGCAACCTACAATGAGCAGTTCTTC
13	TRBJ2-3	-	-	TRBV3-1/TRBV3-2	CASSQDRIDTQYF	TGTGCCAGCAGCCAAGACAGGATAGATACGCAGTATTTT
15	TRBJ2-3	-	TRBD1	TRBV5-4	CASSRDRGRVDTQYF	TGTGCCAGCAGCCGGGACAGGGGGCGCGTAGATACGCAGTATTTT
15	TRBJ2-5	-	TRBD2	TRBV11-3	CASSFSGGAQETQYF	TGTGCCAGCAGCTTTTCGGGGGGGGCCCAAGAGACCCAGTACTTC
15	TRBJ1-6	-	-	TRBV4-2	CASSQGRDLNSPLHF	TGTGCCAGCAGCCAAGGCAGGGACTTGAATTCACCCCTCCACTTT
14	TRBJ2-5	once	TRBD1	TRBV10-3	CAISGDRGQETQYF	TGTGCCATCAGTGGGGACAGGGGTCAAGAGACCCAGTACTTC
14	TRBJ1-5	-	TRBD1	TRBV27	CASSQQGSIQPQHF	TGTGCCAGCAGTCAACAGGGGAGTATTCAGCCCCAGCATTTT
15	TRBJ1-1	once	TRBD1	TRBV5-1	CASSLSQGANTEAFF	TGCGCCAGCAGCTTGTCCCAGGGGGCGAACACTGAAGCTTTCTTT
15	TRBJ1-1	-	TRBD1	TRBV6-5	CASRPMTGSNTEAFF	TGTGCCAGCAGACCCATGACAGGGTCGAACACTGAAGCTTTCTTT
15	TRBJ1-4	-	TRBD1	TRBV28	CASSLWGQGGEKLFF	TGTGCCAGCAGTTTATGGGGACAGGGGGGTGAAAAACTGTTTTTT